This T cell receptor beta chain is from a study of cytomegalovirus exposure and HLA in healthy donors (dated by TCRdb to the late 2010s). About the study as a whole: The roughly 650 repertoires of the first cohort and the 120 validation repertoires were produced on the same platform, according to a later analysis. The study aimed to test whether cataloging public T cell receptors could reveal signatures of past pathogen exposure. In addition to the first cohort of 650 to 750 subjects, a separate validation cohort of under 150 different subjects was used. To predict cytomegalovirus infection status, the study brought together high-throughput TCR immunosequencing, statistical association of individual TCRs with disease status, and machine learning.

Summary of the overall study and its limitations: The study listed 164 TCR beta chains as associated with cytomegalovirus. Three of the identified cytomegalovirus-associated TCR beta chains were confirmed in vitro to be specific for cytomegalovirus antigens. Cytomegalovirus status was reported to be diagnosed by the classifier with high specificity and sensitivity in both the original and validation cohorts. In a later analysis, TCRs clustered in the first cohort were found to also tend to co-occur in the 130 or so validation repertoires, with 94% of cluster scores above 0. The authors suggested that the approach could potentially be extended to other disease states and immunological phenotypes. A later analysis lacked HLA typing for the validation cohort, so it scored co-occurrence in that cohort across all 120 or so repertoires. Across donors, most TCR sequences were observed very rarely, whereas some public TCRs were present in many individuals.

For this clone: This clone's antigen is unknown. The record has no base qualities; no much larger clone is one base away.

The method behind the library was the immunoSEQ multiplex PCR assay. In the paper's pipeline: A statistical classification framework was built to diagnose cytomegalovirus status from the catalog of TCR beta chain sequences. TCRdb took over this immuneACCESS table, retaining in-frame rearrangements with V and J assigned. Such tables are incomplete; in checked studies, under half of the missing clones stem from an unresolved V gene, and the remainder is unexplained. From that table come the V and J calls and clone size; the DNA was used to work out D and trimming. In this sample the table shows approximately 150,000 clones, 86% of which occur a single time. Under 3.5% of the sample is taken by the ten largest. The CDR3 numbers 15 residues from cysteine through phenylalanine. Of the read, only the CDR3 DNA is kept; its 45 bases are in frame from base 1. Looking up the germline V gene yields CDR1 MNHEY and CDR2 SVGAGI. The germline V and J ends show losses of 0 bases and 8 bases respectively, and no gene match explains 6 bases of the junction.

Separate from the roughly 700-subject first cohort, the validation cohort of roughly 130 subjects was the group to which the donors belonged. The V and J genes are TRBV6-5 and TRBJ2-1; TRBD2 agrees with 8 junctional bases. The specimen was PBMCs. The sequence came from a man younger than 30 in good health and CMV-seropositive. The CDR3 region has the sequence CASSYSSGMGDEQFF. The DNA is TGTGCCAGCAGTTACTCTAGCGGGATGGGCGATGAGCAGTTCTTC.